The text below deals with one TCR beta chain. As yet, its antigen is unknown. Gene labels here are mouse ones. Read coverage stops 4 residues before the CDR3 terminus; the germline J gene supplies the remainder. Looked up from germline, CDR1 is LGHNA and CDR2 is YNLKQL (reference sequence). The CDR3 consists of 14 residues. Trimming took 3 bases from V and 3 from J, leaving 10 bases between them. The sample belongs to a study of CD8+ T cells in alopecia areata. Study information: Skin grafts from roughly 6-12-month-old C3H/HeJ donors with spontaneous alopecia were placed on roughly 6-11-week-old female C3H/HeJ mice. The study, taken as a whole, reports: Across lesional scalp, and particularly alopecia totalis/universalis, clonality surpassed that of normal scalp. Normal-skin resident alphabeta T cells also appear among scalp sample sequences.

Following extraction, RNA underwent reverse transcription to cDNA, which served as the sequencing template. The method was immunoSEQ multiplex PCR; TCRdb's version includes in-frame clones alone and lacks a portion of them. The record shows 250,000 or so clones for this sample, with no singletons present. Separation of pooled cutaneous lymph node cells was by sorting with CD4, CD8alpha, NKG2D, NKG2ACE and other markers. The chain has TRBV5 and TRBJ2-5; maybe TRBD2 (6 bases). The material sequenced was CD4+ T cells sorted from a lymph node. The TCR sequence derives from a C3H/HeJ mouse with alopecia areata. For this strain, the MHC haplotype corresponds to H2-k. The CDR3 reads CASSHPGLQDTQYF. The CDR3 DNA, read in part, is TGTGCCAGCAGCCACCCGGGACTTCAAGAC.